These 30 T cell receptor beta chains were sequenced from one sample in a study of blood T cell repertoires in COVID-19. Sequencing used immunoSEQ multiplex PCR; TCRdb keeps in-frame clones, though not all of them. The table records 70,000 to 100,000 clones, 89% of them present only once. Material for sequencing was peripheral blood. The receptors were sampled from a man aged 45-60 years with COVID-19, enrolled during active disease.

The V and J genes are TRBV9 and TRBJ1-2; 8 bases are shared with TRBD1. The V and J ends lost 7 bases and 3 bases, in that order; junction bases with no gene match: 5. Germline CDR1 SGDLS, CDR2 YYNGEE. The CDR3 is 13 residues long. This CDR3 is CASGGTGDYGYTF. CDR3 sequence (DNA): TGTGCCAGCGGGGGGACAGGCGACTATGGCTACACCTTC.

This chain connects TRBV6-5 to TRBJ2-5; D is ambiguous. The V and J ends lost 6 bases and 7 bases respectively, with 12 bases between them. Germline values: CDR1 MNHEY, CDR2 SVGAGI. The CDR3 sequence is 12 residues long. The CDR3 coding sequence is TGTGCCAGCAGGGCCCTCTTATGGACCCAGTACTTC. Translating gives CASRALLWTQYF.

V usage is TRBV7-2 and J usage is TRBJ1-6; TRBD1 matches 7 bases. Trimming at V came to 0 bases and at J to 6 bases, leaving 5 bases not matched to a gene. This CDR3 has 16 residues. The V gene's germline CDR1 is SGHTA and CDR2 FQGNSA. CDR3 coding DNA: TGTGCCAGCAGCTTAGCGGTGAGACAGGGTAATTCACCCCTCCACTTT. Its protein product is CASSLAVRQGNSPLHF.

This sequence joins TRBV7-8 and TRBJ1-6; 7 bases are a match to TRBD1. Germline CDR1 is SGHVS and CDR2 is FQNEAQ. The CDR3 loop spans 15 amino acids. V was clipped by 0 bases and J by 7 bases; unmatched bases: 3. DNA of the CDR3: TGTGCCAGCAGCTTAGCTGGGACAGCAAATTCACCCCTCCACTTT. This sequence encodes CASSLAGTANSPLHF. Full variable domain (remainder filled in from reference TRBV7-8 and TRBJ1-6): GAGVSQSPRYKVAKRGQDVALRCDPISGHVSLFWYQQALGQGPEFLTYFQNEAQLDKSGLPSDRFFAERPEGSVSTLKIQRTQQEDSAVYLCASSLAGTANSPLHFGNGTRLTVT.

The chain is built from TRBV14 and TRBJ1-1; D call uncertain. The CDR3 covers 14 residues. V shed 1 base and J shed 4 bases, with 10 bases lying between them. Germline-derived CDR1 and CDR2 are SGHDN and FVKESK. CDR3 nucleotides: TGTGCCAGCAGCCAAGTATTTTCGGGCACTGAAGCTTTCTTT. This gives the protein CASSQVFSGTEAFF.

The chain combines TRBV7-9 with TRBJ1-4, with a tentative D call TRBD1 (6 bases). V gave up 6 bases and J gave up 4 bases, with 9 bases separating them. The CDR3 contains 13 residues. CDR1 and CDR2 (germline): SEHNR, FQNEAQ (reference sequence). CDR3 protein: CASSWTVNEKLFF. The DNA of the CDR3 is TGTGCCAGCAGTTGGACAGTTAATGAAAAACTGTTTTTT.

The chain carries TRBV7-2 and TRBJ2-7; 16 nucleotides match TRBD2. After removal of 1 base from V and 2 bases from J, the junction contained 2 bases not matched to a gene. Germline V gene data show CDR1 as SGHTA and CDR2 as FQGNSA. The CDR3 has 17 residues. The CDR3 reads CASSLVGTSGGAYEQYF. CDR3 coding DNA: TGTGCCAGCAGCTTAGTAGGGACTAGCGGGGGGGCCTACGAGCAGTACTTC.

The chain joins TRBV19 to TRBJ2-3, with D unresolved. Trimming took off 5 bases at V and 0 bases at J, with 15 bases between the two ends. Germline-derived CDR1 and CDR2 are LNHDA and SQIVND (reference sequence). The CDR3 length is 16 residues. The CDR3 is CASSHLPKLSTDTQYF. Here the CDR3 DNA reads TGTGCCAGTAGTCACCTCCCAAAGCTTAGCACAGATACGCAGTATTTT.

This clone has just one count. CDR3 DNA sequence: TGCGCCAGCAGCTGGCGACAGGGCAATCCTGAAGCTTTCTTT. Translated, it gives CASSWRQGNPEAFF. The genes are TRBV4-1 and TRBJ1-1; 7 positions match TRBD1. Germline loops: CDR1 MGHRA, CDR2 YSYEKL. There are 14 residues in the CDR3. J gave up 6 bases and V 5 bases, and 9 bases lay outside the gene matches.

The V and J genes are TRBV7-8 and TRBJ2-1; 11 bases match TRBD2. V lost 4 bases to trimming and J lost 6 bases; unmatched junction nucleotides: 8. The CDR3 has 16 residues. Germline values: CDR1 SGHVS, CDR2 FQNEAQ. CDR3 protein: CASSSTGTSGPNEQFF. CDR3 coding DNA: TGTGCCAGCAGCTCCACGGGGACTAGCGGCCCCAATGAGCAGTTCTTC.

V is TRBV4-2 and J is TRBJ1-4, with TRBD1 matching 8 bases. The length of the CDR3 is 17 residues. With V trimmed by 4 bases and J by 4 bases, 11 bases remained unmatched. Germline loops: CDR1 LGHNA, CDR2 YNFKEQ. As DNA, the CDR3 is TGTGCCAGCAGCCGGGGGGCTATCGGACAGGGTAATGAAAAACTGTTTTTT. Translating it yields CASSRGAIGQGNEKLFF.

The V gene is TRBV2, the J gene TRBJ1-4; perhaps TRBD1 as D (6 bases). The germline V gene has CDR1 SNHLY and CDR2 FYNNEI. V lost 4 bases to trimming and J lost 4 bases, with 13 bases between them. This CDR3 spans 15 amino acids. CDR3: CASSAGGPNNEKLFF. The CDR3 DNA reads TGTGCCAGCAGTGCCGGGGGGCCGAATAATGAAAAACTGTTTTTT.

J is TRBJ2-1 and V is TRBV6-2 or TRBV6-3, with TRBD2 matching over 8 bases. The CDR3 runs to 17 residues. CDR1 and CDR2 from the germline V gene are MNHEY and SVGEGT. V lost 0 bases and J lost 3; bases outside the gene matches: 7. The CDR3 nucleotides are TGTGCCAGCAGTTACTCTCAAGCGGGGGACAACTACAATGAGCAGTTCTTC. Residues: CASSYSQAGDNYNEQFF.

This chain links TRBV5-1 with TRBJ2-1, with 14 bases lining up with TRBD2. Germline CDR1 is SGHRS and CDR2 is YFSETQ. The CDR3 consists of 15 residues. The trim removed 2 bases at V and 8 bases at J, leaving 3 bases unmatched. The CDR3 here is CASSLQGLAGDEQFF. CDR3 sequence (DNA): TGCGCCAGCAGCTTACAGGGACTAGCGGGGGATGAGCAGTTCTTC.

The chain recombines TRBV4-3 with TRBJ2-1; 9 bases are a match to TRBD2. This CDR3 contains 18 residues. V shed 4 bases, J shed 0 bases, and the junction held 10 bases outside the gene matches. Germline CDR1 LGHNA, CDR2 YSLEER. For the CDR3, the DNA is TGCGCCAGCAGCCCCGAGGTGGGACTAGCAAGCTCCTACAATGAGCAGTTCTTC. It codes for CASSPEVGLASSYNEQFF.

This chain links TRBV7-9 with TRBJ2-7; a weak D match, TRBD1 (7 bases). V dropped 0 bases and J dropped 0 bases, with 12 bases sitting between them. The CDR3 runs 16 residues. Germline lookup yields CDR1 SEHNR and CDR2 FQNEAQ (reference sequence). CDR3 loop: CASSLAQGGNSYEQYF. CDR3 nucleotides: TGTGCCAGCAGCTTAGCGCAGGGGGGAAACTCCTACGAGCAGTACTTC.

CDR3 in amino acids: CASSGDIGSYNEQFF. CDR3 sequence (DNA): TGTGCCAGCAGTGGGGACATAGGCTCCTACAATGAGCAGTTCTTC. This rearrangement joins TRBV2 to TRBJ2-1, with D tentatively TRBD1 (6 bases). Germline-derived CDR1 and CDR2 are SNHLY and FYNNEI. The CDR3 covers 15 residues. The V end was cut by 4 bases, the J end by 0 bases, with 10 bases between.

J is TRBJ1-5 and V is TRBV2, with D possibly TRBD1 on 5 matching bases. V was cut by 6 bases and J by 5 bases, with 14 bases left in between. This CDR3 has 14 residues. The germline CDR1 and CDR2 sequences are SNHLY and FYNNEI. The CDR3 sequence is CASRADSDYQPQHF. As DNA, the CDR3 is TGTGCCAGCAGGGCTGACAGTGATTATCAGCCCCAGCATTTT. Drawing the rest from reference TRBV2 and TRBJ1-5, the complete variable domain is EPEVTQTPSHQVTQMGQEVILRCVPISNHLYFYWYRQILGQKVEFLVSFYNNEISEKSEIFDDQFSVERPDGSNFTLKIRSTKLEDSAMYFCASRADSDYQPQHFGDGTRLSIL.

This rearrangement joins TRBV5-1 to TRBJ2-7, with 7 bases identical to TRBD1. Trimming took 0 bases from V and 6 from J; bases not matched to a gene: 3. CDR1 and CDR2 from the germline V gene are SGHRS and YFSETQ. This CDR3 region has 13 residues. CDR3 DNA: TGCGCCAGCAGCTTGGGACAGGGTGGCGAGCAGTACTTC. Amino acid sequence: CASSLGQGGEQYF.

V usage is TRBV7-2 and J usage is TRBJ2-4; unclear D gene. The V gene lost 3 bases and the J gene lost 5 bases, with 8 bases spanning the gap. CDR3 size: 13 residues. Germline values: CDR1 SGHTA, CDR2 FQGNSA. CDR3 nucleotides: TGTGCCAGCAGCTTGGGCTCTCAAAACATTCAGTACTTC. Its translation: CASSLGSQNIQYF.

This chain uses TRBV2 with TRBJ1-1; D perhaps matches TRBD1 (5 bases). The V gene lost 6 bases and the J gene lost 5 bases, with 13 bases spanning the gap. This CDR3 is built from 13 residues. Germline CDR1 is SNHLY and CDR2 is FYNNEI. The CDR3 loop is CASSPTGATEAFF. The CDR3 DNA sequence: TGTGCCAGCAGCCCAACAGGAGCGACTGAAGCTTTCTTT.

This sequence joins TRBV28 and TRBJ1-1; D possibly corresponds to TRBD1 (6 bases). This CDR3 comprises 14 residues. Germline V gene data show CDR1 as MDHEN and CDR2 as SYDVKM. V dropped 3 bases and J dropped 1 base, with 9 bases sitting between them. The CDR3 nucleotides are TGTGCCAGCAGTTTTGGACAGAGGAACACTGAAGCTTTCTTT. Residues: CASSFGQRNTEAFF. The entire variable domain, with the rest obtained from reference TRBV28 and TRBJ1-1, is as follows: DVKVTQSSRYLVKRTGEKVFLECVQDMDHENMFWYRQDPGLGLRLIYFSYDVKMKEKGDIPEGYSVSREKKERFSLILESASTNQTSMYLCASSFGQRNTEAFFGQGTRLTVV.

The chain combines TRBV4-1 with TRBJ2-2; 7 positions agree with TRBD1. V was pared by 3 bases and J by 0 bases, with 7 bases of the junction left unmatched. The CDR3 contains 17 residues. CDR1 is MGHRA and CDR2 is YSYEKL in the germline V gene. As DNA, the CDR3 is TGCGCCAGCAGCCATGCCGGGACAGAGACGAACACCGGGGAGCTGTTTTTT. It codes for CASSHAGTETNTGELFF.

This rearrangement joins TRBV5-1 to TRBJ2-1, with 14 positions matching TRBD2. Germline trimming cut 3 bases from V and 2 bases from J; bases unmatched to any gene: 7. Germline CDR1 reads SGHRS; CDR2 reads YFSETQ. There are 18 residues in the CDR3. CDR3 sequence (DNA): TGCGCCAGCAGCTCAACGACTAGCGGGGGGGCCGCCTACAATGAGCAGTTCTTC. This translates into CASSSTTSGGAAYNEQFF.

This chain connects TRBV7-2 to TRBJ2-1; 10 bases match TRBD1. Trimming cost V 4 bases and J 8 bases; bases outside gene matches: 8. The CDR3 sequence is 15 residues long. CDR1 and CDR2 from the germline V gene are SGHTA and FQGNSA. The chain's CDR3 is CASSSPGTGVDEQFF. Written as DNA, the CDR3 is TGTGCCAGCAGCTCCCCCGGGACAGGGGTAGATGAGCAGTTCTTC.

The chain is built from TRBV10-3 and TRBJ1-2; no clear D. CDR3 length: 13 amino acids. Germline V gene sequence: CDR1 ENHRY, CDR2 SYGVKD. V lost 3 bases and J 0 bases, leaving 5 bases between the germline ends. In nucleotides, the CDR3 is TGTGCCATCAGTGACCTCGCTAACTATGGCTACACCTTC. Protein product: CAISDLANYGYTF.

V and J are TRBV7-2 and TRBJ1-1; tentatively, D is TRBD1 (6 bases). Trimming removed 2 bases from V and 3 bases from J, with 10 bases in between. The germline gives CDR1 SGHTA, CDR2 FQGNSA. The CDR3 totals 14 residues. The CDR3 protein is CASSLKGGYTEAFF. The CDR3 DNA reads as TGTGCCAGCAGCTTAAAGGGGGGGTACACTGAAGCTTTCTTT.

The chain employs TRBV25-1 and TRBJ1-1; D not resolved. The CDR3 sequence is 13 residues long. Germline V gene lookup returns CDR1 MGHDK and CDR2 SYGVNS. V lost 5 bases and J lost 0, with 7 bases in between. CDR3 coding DNA: TGTGCCAGCAGTAACAGAGTGAACACTGAAGCTTTCTTT. It translates to CASSNRVNTEAFF.

The chain employs TRBV6-5 and TRBJ2-7; 7 bases match TRBD2. The CDR3 has 12 amino acids. The V gene's germline CDR1 is MNHEY and CDR2 SVGAGI. Germline trimming cut 3 bases from V and 7 bases from J; bases unmatched to any gene: 3. CDR3 bases: TGTGCCAGCAGTTATTCCGGGAGGGAGCAGTACTTC. Translation gives CASSYSGREQYF.

This sequence joins TRBV11-2 and TRBJ2-7; a possible D gene is TRBD1 (6 bases). Germline V gene data show CDR1 as SGHAT and CDR2 as FQNNGV. The CDR3 is 15 amino acids. The V end was cut by 5 bases, the J end by 6 bases, with 20 bases between. The CDR3 nucleotides are TGTGCCAGCAGCGACTTCAGGGGCGAGGTGGGCGAGCAGTACTTC. Protein: CASSDFRGEVGEQYF.